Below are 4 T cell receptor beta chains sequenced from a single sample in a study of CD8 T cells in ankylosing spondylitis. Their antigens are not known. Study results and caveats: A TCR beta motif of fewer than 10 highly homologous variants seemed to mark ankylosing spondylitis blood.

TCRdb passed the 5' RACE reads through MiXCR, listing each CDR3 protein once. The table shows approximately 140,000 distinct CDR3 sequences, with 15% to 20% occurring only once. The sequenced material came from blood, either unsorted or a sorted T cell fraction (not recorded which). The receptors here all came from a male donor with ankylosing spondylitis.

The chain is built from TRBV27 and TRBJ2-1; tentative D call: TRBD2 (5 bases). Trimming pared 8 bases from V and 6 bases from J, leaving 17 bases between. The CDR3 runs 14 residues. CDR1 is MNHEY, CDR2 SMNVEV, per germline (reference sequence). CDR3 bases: TGTGCCAGCTCAGGAGCCCGGGGTGGCAATGAGCAGTTCTTC. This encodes CASSGARGGNEQFF.

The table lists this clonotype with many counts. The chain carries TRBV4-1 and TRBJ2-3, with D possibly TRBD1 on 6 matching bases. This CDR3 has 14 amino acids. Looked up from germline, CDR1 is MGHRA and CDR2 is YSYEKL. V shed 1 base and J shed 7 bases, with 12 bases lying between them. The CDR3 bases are TGCGCCAGCAGCCAAGTGGCAGGGGAGAATACGCAGTATTTT. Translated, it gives CASSQVAGENTQYF.

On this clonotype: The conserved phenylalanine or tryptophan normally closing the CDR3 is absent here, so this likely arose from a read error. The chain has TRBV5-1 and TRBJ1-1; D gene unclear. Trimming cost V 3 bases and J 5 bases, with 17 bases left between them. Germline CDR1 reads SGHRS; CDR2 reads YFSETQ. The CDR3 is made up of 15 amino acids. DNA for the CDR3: TGCGCCAGCAGCTATGAGAGGTACTCGACAACTGAAGCTTTCCTT. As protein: CASSYERYSTTEAFL.

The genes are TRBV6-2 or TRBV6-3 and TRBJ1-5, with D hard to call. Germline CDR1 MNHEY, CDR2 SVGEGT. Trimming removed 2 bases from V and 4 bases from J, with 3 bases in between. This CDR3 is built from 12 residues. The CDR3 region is CASSYRNQPQHF. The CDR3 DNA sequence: TGTGCCAGCAGTTACAGGAATCAGCCCCAGCATTTT.